This T cell receptor (beta chain) was captured in a study of monozygotic twins with inflammatory bowel disease. Whole-study findings and limits: Reduced clonotype sharing with other individuals was observed in IBD patients relative to healthy twins, especially with disease activity.

A note on this clonotype: As yet, its antigen is unknown.

From germline, CDR1 is ENHRY and CDR2 SYGVKD. The CDR3 runs 14 residues. Total RNA amounting to 3,500 to 4,000 ng went into each TCR library. The study subjected TCRalpha and TCRbeta cDNA to two nested PCRs of approximately 16 and 9 cycles. TCRdb reanalyzed the 5' RACE reads, giving one entry per CDR3 protein sequence and no DNA. The sample spans 300,000 to 400,000 distinct CDR3 sequences; the ten largest clones claim under 2.5%. The TCR originated in a human donor with ulcerative colitis or Crohn's disease, or a healthy co-twin of an affected twin (not recorded which). The chain is built from TRBV10-3 and TRBJ1-6. Sequencing was carried out using blood. CDR3 sequence: CAISESMQNSPLHF.